Listed here are 24 T cell receptor beta chains from one sample, sequenced in a study of cytomegalovirus exposure and HLA in healthy donors. Researchers ran the PCR with 60 Vbeta and 13 Jbeta primers. The method was immunoSEQ multiplex PCR; TCRdb's version includes in-frame clones alone and lacks a portion of them. Of roughly 130,000 clones listed, 8.5% to 10% are singletons. The source material was PBMCs. Receptor source: a man aged 35-49 years in good health and CMV-seronegative.

V and J are TRBV7-2 and TRBJ2-7; D remains ambiguous. Trimming shortened V by 1 base and J by 2 bases, and 6 bases separated the two germline ends. Germline V gene lookup returns CDR1 SGHTA and CDR2 FQGNSA. The CDR3 totals 13 residues. The CDR3 sequence: CASSLVQAYEQYV. Written as DNA, the CDR3 is TGTGCCAGCAGCTTAGTCCAGGCCTACGAGCAGTACGTC.

The chain joins TRBV4-1 to TRBJ1-6; D gene uncertain. The germline gives CDR1 MGHRA, CDR2 YSYEKL. V was trimmed by 2 bases and J by 7 bases, leaving 9 bases between them. CDR3 size: 14 residues. In DNA, the CDR3 is TGCGCCAGCAGCCAATCAGTAGCCAATTCACCCCTCCACTTT. This encodes CASSQSVANSPLHF.

The table lists this clone with a few counts. The rearrangement links TRBV19 to TRBJ1-6; D is perhaps TRBD1 (5 bases). The V end lost 5 bases, the J end lost 8 bases, and 10 bases lay between the germline ends. The CDR3 has 13 amino acids. Looked up from germline, CDR1 is LNHDA and CDR2 is SQIVND (reference sequence). The CDR3 DNA is TGTGCCAGTAGTGACCTAGGGGATTCACCCCTCCACTTT. This translates into CASSDLGDSPLHF.

The chain uses TRBV30 and TRBJ1-2, with 9 bases that match TRBD1. Germline CDR1 GTSNPN, CDR2 SVGIG (reference sequence). Trimming at V came to 6 bases and at J to 4 bases, leaving 6 bases not matched to a gene. This CDR3 is built from 13 residues. The CDR3 spells CACKQGAVYGYTF. CDR3 sequence (DNA): TGTGCCTGCAAACAGGGGGCGGTCTATGGCTACACCTTC.

There are a few counts of this clone. The CDR3 here is CASSLELAGNNEQFF. CDR3 sequence (DNA): TGTGCCAGCAGCTTAGAACTAGCGGGCAACAATGAGCAGTTCTTC. V is TRBV11-2 and J is TRBJ2-1; 9 nucleotides agree with TRBD2. V was pared by 0 bases and J by 5 bases, with 2 bases of the junction left unmatched. The CDR3 has 15 residues. Germline values: CDR1 SGHAT, CDR2 FQNNGV.

This chain connects TRBV30 to TRBJ1-6; D is uncertain. V shed 2 bases and J shed 11 bases, with 13 bases lying between them. CDR3 length equals 13 residues. The V gene's germline CDR1 is GTSNPN and CDR2 SVGIG (reference sequence). In DNA, the CDR3 is TGTGCCTGGAGTAAACTAGAAGGTACACCCCTCCACTTT. The encoded protein is CAWSKLEGTPLHF.

The chain carries TRBV4-1 and TRBJ1-2; possible D gene TRBD1, 6 bases. The CDR3 covers 15 residues. V dropped 0 bases and J dropped 6 bases, with 14 bases sitting between them. CDR1 and CDR2 from the germline V gene are MGHRA and YSYEKL. The CDR3 DNA reads TGCGCCAGCAGCCAAGAGGGCATACAGGGCGATGGCTACACCTTC. This sequence encodes CASSQEGIQGDGYTF.

This chain links TRBV10-3 with TRBJ2-5; tentative D call: TRBD1 (6 bases). Germline assignment: CDR1 ENHRY and CDR2 SYGVKD. The CDR3 is 13 amino acids. Trimming left V 2 bases short and J 4 bases short, with 8 bases between. CDR3 nucleotide sequence: TGTGCCATCAGTGAGGGGGGCTCAGAGACCCAGTACTTC. This gives the protein CAISEGGSETQYF.

This clone appeared a few times. The chain is built from TRBV10-1 and TRBJ2-5; TRBD2 matches 7 bases. The CDR3 loop spans 13 amino acids. Germline V lookup: CDR1 WNHNN, CDR2 SYGVQD (reference sequence). V lost 6 bases and J lost 5; bases outside the gene matches: 6. CDR3 nucleotide sequence: TGCGCCAGCAGCTATCTGGGAGGGGAGACCCAGTACTTC. This sequence encodes CASSYLGGETQYF.

The rearrangement uses TRBV27 and TRBJ2-7, with 12 bases that match TRBD2. Germline loops: CDR1 MNHEY, CDR2 SMNVEV (reference sequence). The CDR3 sequence is 15 residues long. V lost 5 bases, J lost 5 bases, and 7 bases stayed unmatched. CDR3 protein: CASSKLAGGTHEQYF. The CDR3 nucleotides are TGTGCCAGCAGTAAACTAGCGGGGGGCACCCACGAGCAGTACTTC.

This chain joins TRBV5-4 and TRBJ1-2; 8 bases match TRBD1. V was clipped by 3 bases and J by 3 bases; unmatched bases: 4. CDR3 length equals 14 residues. Germline V gives CDR1 SGHNT, CDR2 YYREEE (reference sequence). The DNA for the CDR3 is TGTGCCAGCAGCTCCGGACAGGGTGACTATGGCTACACCTTC. Its translation is CASSSGQGDYGYTF.

The chain recombines TRBV5-1 with TRBJ2-7; tentative D call: TRBD1 (6 bases). CDR3 length: 14 amino acids. V was shortened by 0 bases and J by 5 bases, with 12 bases between the two germline ends. Germline V lookup: CDR1 SGHRS, CDR2 YFSETQ. The CDR3 DNA reads TGCGCCAGCAGCTTGGGGGCGACAGGCAACGAGCAGTACTTC. Amino acid sequence: CASSLGATGNEQYF.

This clone was seen a handful of times. The chain's CDR3 is CATSRDGWDSRIYGYTF. The CDR3, as DNA: TGTGCCACCAGCAGAGATGGGTGGGACAGCAGAATCTATGGCTACACCTTC. The J gene is TRBJ1-2, the V gene TRBV15; 7 positions match TRBD1. V lost 0 bases and J lost 4; bases outside the gene matches: 11. CDR1 is LNHNV, CDR2 YYDKDF, per germline (reference sequence). CDR3 length: 17 residues.

The chain recombines TRBV4-2 with TRBJ1-5; no firm D call. This CDR3 is built from 15 residues. Germline V gives CDR1 LGHNA, CDR2 YNFKEQ. The V end lost 1 base, the J end lost 3 bases, and 10 bases lay between the germline ends. The DNA of the CDR3 is TGTGCCAGCAGCCAAGGAGCGGCCTACAATCAGCCCCAGCATTTT. It codes for CASSQGAAYNQPQHF.

This chain links TRBV25-1 with TRBJ2-3; 10 positions agree with TRBD2. Trimming took 6 bases from V and 7 from J; bases not matched to a gene: 10. The CDR3 loop spans 15 amino acids. The V gene's germline CDR1 is MGHDK and CDR2 SYGVNS. CDR3 DNA sequence: TGTGCCAGCAGCCCGACGGAGGGACTAGCGAATACGCAGTATTTT. Translated, it gives CASSPTEGLANTQYF. The full variable domain, completed using reference TRBV25-1 and TRBJ2-3, is EADIYQTPRYLVIGTGKKITLECSQTMGHDKMYWYQQDPGMELHLIHYSYGVNSTEKGDLSSESTVSRIRTEHFPLTLESARPSHTSQYLCASSPTEGLANTQYFGPGTRLTVL.

There are many counts of this clone. This chain uses TRBV28 with TRBJ1-2, with 10 bases that match TRBD1. V lost 1 base and J lost 4; bases outside the gene matches: 6. CDR3 length equals 16 residues. The V gene's germline CDR1 is MDHEN and CDR2 SYDVKM. This CDR3 is CASSLSDRGSGYGYTF. CDR3 sequence (DNA): TGTGCCAGCAGTTTATCGGACAGGGGGTCTGGCTATGGCTACACCTTC.

This clone was seen a handful of times. The chain links TRBV11-2 to TRBJ2-1; 12 positions agree with TRBD2. The CDR3 is made up of 15 amino acids. The V gene's germline CDR1 is SGHAT and CDR2 FQNNGV. V gave up 5 bases and J gave up 2 bases; unmatched junction bases: 1. The CDR3 region is CASSRTSGAYNEQFF. The DNA of the CDR3 is TGTGCCAGCAGCCGGACTAGCGGGGCCTACAATGAGCAGTTCTTC.

J is TRBJ1-1 and V is TRBV7-9, with D tentatively TRBD1 (6 bases). Germline-derived CDR1 and CDR2 are SEHNR and FQNEAQ (reference sequence). This CDR3 has 17 amino acids. V was trimmed by 5 bases and J by 0 bases, leaving 19 bases between them. CDR3 in DNA: TGTGCCAGCAGCCCCCCGGGGGGGGCCAGACTGAACACTGAAGCTTTCTTT. This translates into CASSPPGGARLNTEAFF.

The chain employs TRBV7-9 and TRBJ2-1; 8 bases fit TRBD2. Trimming at V came to 6 bases and at J to 3 bases, leaving 4 bases not matched to a gene. The CDR3 is made up of 14 amino acids. Germline V gene lookup returns CDR1 SEHNR and CDR2 FQNEAQ (reference sequence). The CDR3 nucleotides read TGTGCCAGCAGTGAAGCGGGGGACTACAATGAGCAGTTCTTC. Translating gives CASSEAGDYNEQFF. The entire variable domain, with the rest obtained from reference TRBV7-9 and TRBJ2-1, is as follows: DTGVSQNPRHKITKRGQNVTFRCDPISEHNRLYWYRQTLGQGPEFLTYFQNEAQLEKSRLLSDRFSAERPKGSFSTLEIQRTEQGDSAMYLCASSEAGDYNEQFFGPGTRLTVL.

V usage is TRBV18 and J usage is TRBJ1-2, with TRBD1 identical over 12 bases. Germline CDR1 reads KGHSH; CDR2 reads LQKENI. The V gene end was trimmed by 4 bases and the J gene end by 6 bases; junction bases not matched to a gene: 6. CDR3 size: 15 residues. The CDR3 nucleotides are TGTGCCAGCTCACTCGGGACAGGGGGCCAGGATGGCTACACCTTC. It is translated as CASSLGTGGQDGYTF.

A few counts support this clone. The chain carries TRBV10-1 and TRBJ2-3; 7 bases align to TRBD2. In germline, CDR1 is WNHNN, CDR2 SYGVQD (reference sequence). V lost 7 bases and J lost 1; bases outside the gene matches: 2. This CDR3 is built from 13 residues. For the CDR3, the DNA is TGCGCCAGCATTGCGGGGGGCACAGATACGCAGTATTTT. As protein: CASIAGGTDTQYF.

This chain joins TRBV11-2 and TRBJ2-3; 13 bases are a match to TRBD2. Germline V gene sequence: CDR1 SGHAT, CDR2 FQNNGV. V lost 5 bases to trimming and J lost 4 bases; unmatched junction nucleotides: 3. This CDR3 contains 15 residues. The CDR3 region is CASSRTSGGSDTQYF. The DNA for the CDR3 is TGTGCCAGCAGCAGGACTAGCGGGGGTTCAGATACGCAGTATTTT.

V usage is TRBV5-4 and J usage is TRBJ1-2; TRBD1 is a possible D gene (6 bases). This CDR3 spans 16 amino acids. With 3 bases removed from V and 1 base from J, the gap between germline ends came to 16 bases. Looked up from germline, CDR1 is SGHNT and CDR2 is YYREEE (reference sequence). The CDR3 sequence: CASSSIYRDHNYGYTF. CDR3 DNA: TGTGCCAGCAGCTCGATCTACAGGGATCATAACTATGGCTACACCTTC.

V and J are TRBV7-9 and TRBJ2-7, with TRBD1 matching over 10 bases. CDR1 and CDR2 from the germline V gene are SEHNR and FQNEAQ (reference sequence). V trimming: 5 bases; J trimming: 4 bases; junction bases outside the gene matches: 14. The CDR3 is 17 amino acids. The CDR3 bases are TGTGCCAGCAGCGAAGCGCCCGGGACAGGGGTTACTTACGAGCAGTACTTC. It is translated as CASSEAPGTGVTYEQYF.